This TCR beta chain was identified in a study of blood T cell repertoires in COVID-19. Original processing notes: Estimation of nucleated cell counts relied on the amplification of reference gene primers. Using immunoSEQ multiplex PCR, the repertoire was profiled, and TCRdb retains in-frame clones only, with some absent. That table furnishes V, J and clone size, whereas the DNA furnished D and trimming. The sample carries fewer than 120,000 clones, over 65% recorded once. The source of this sequence is a woman older than 75 with acute or convalescent COVID-19. Sequenced material: peripheral blood.

The CDR3 loop is CASSFSGNTIYF. CDR3 nucleotide sequence: TGTGCCAGCAGCTTTTCAGGAAACACCATATATTTT. The chain uses TRBV11-3 and TRBJ1-3; D call uncertain. Trimming left V 3 bases short and J 4 bases short, with 4 bases between. Germline values: CDR1 SGHNT, CDR2 YENEEA. The CDR3 runs to 12 residues.